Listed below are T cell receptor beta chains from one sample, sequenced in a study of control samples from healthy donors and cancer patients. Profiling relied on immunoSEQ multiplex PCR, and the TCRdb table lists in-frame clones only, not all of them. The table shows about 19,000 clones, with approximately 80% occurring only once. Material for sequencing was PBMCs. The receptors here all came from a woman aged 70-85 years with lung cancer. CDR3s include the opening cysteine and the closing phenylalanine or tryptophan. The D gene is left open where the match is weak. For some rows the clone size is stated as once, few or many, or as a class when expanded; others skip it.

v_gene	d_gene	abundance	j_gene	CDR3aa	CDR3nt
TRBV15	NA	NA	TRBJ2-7	CATSRDWGRRSFEQYF	TGTGCCACCAGCAGAGATTGGGGTCGGCGGTCGTTCGAGCAGTACTTC
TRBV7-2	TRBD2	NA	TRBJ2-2	CASSLGGGTGELFF	TGTGCCAGCAGCTTAGGGGGGGGCACCGGGGAGCTGTTTTTT
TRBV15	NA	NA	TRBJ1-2	CATSSLFDSAADGYTF	TGTGCCACCAGCAGTTTATTCGACAGCGCAGCCGATGGCTACACCTTC
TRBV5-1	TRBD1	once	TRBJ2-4	CASSWRPDRGENIQYF	TGCGCCAGCAGCTGGCGACCTGACAGGGGCGAAAACATTCAGTACTTC
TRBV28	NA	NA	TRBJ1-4	CASSLPATRKLFF	TGTGCCAGCAGTTTACCCGCCACCCGAAAACTGTTTTTT
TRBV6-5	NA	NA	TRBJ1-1	CASSLRWGAGTEAFF	TGTGCCAGCAGTTTACGATGGGGGGCGGGGACTGAAGCTTTCTTT
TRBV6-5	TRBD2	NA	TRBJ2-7	CASSPRAGGYEQYF	TGTGCCAGCAGCCCCAGAGCGGGAGGATACGAGCAGTACTTC
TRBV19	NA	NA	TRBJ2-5	CASSSLGQGQETQYF	TGTGCCAGTAGTTCCTTAGGTCAGGGCCAGGAGACCCAGTACTTC
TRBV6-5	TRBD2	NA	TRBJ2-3	CASSFTSGSWDTQYF	TGTGCCAGCAGTTTCACTAGCGGATCCTGGGATACGCAGTATTTT
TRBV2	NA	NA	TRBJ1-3	CASLADTIYF	TGTGCCAGCCTGGCGGACACCATATATTTT
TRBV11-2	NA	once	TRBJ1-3	CASSLAGLGNTIYF	TGTGCCAGCAGCTTAGCAGGGCTTGGAAACACCATATATTTT
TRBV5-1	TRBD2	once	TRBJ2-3	CASSLAPGTSGFIVDTQYF	TGCGCCAGCAGCTTGGCTCCCGGGACTAGCGGTTTTATCGTGGATACGCAGTATTTT
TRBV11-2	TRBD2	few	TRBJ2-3	CASSARTSGSVADTQYF	TGTGCCAGCAGCGCCCGGACTAGCGGGAGTGTCGCAGATACGCAGTATTTT
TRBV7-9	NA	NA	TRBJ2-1	CASSPRARSLGEQFF	TGTGCCAGCAGCCCCCGGGCACGCTCGTTAGGAGAGCAGTTCTTC
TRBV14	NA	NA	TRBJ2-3	CASSQALLSGDTDTQYF	TGTGCCAGCAGCCAAGCCCTCTTATCCGGGGACACAGATACGCAGTATTTT
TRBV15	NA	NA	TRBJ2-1	CATSRDFRVFSYNEQFF	TGTGCCACCAGCAGAGATTTCCGGGTCTTCTCCTACAATGAGCAGTTCTTC
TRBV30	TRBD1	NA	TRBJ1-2	CAGGQGINGYTF	TGTGCCGGGGGACAGGGGATAAATGGCTACACCTTC
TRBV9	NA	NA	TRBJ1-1	CASSLSGLSTEAFF	TGTGCCAGCAGCCTATCAGGTCTATCCACTGAAGCTTTCTTT
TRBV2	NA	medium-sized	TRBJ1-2	CASSGGTSKGYTF	TGTGCCAGCAGTGGCGGGACCAGCAAAGGCTACACCTTC
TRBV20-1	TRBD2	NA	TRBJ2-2	CSASREGGTGELFF	TGCAGTGCTAGTCGGGAGGGCGGCACCGGGGAGCTGTTTTTT
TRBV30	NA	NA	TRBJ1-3	CAWSIGSGNTIYF	TGTGCCTGGAGTATAGGCTCTGGAAACACCATATATTTT
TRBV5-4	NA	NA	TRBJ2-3	CASSLERFADTQYF	TGTGCCAGCAGCTTGGAAAGGTTCGCAGATACGCAGTATTTT
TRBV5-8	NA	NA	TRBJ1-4	CASSPVGEKLFF	TGTGCCAGCAGCCCGGTAGGGGAAAAACTGTTTTTT
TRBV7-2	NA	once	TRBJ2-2	CASSFVGTGTGGELFF	TGTGCCAGCAGCTTCGTCGGCACAGGGACGGGCGGGGAGCTGTTTTTT
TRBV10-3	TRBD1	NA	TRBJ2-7	CAISGSGTGGADEQYF	TGTGCCATCAGTGGGTCAGGTACAGGGGGCGCGGACGAGCAGTACTTC
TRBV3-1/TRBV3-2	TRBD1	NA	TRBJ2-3	CASSQRGPDTQYF	TGTGCCAGCAGCCAAAGGGGGCCAGATACGCAGTATTTT
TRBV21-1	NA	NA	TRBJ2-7	CASSKGAEQYF	TGTGCCAGCAGCAAAGGAGCCGAGCAGTACTTC
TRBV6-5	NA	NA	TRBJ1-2	CASSYDGARGYTF	TGTGCCAGCAGTTACGACGGGGCTCGCGGCTACACCTTC
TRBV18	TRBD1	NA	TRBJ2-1	CASSPGTGTYNEQFF	TGTGCCAGCTCACCAGGGACAGGGACCTACAATGAGCAGTTCTTC
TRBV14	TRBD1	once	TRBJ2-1	CASSQGGTGARGQFF	TGTGCCAGCAGCCAAGGAGGGACAGGGGCTCGGGGGCAGTTCTTC
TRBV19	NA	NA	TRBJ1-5	CASSSDNSRDQPQHF	TGTGCCAGTTCATCGGACAACTCTAGGGATCAGCCCCAGCATTTT
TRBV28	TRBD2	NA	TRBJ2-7	CASSRGSTYEQYF	TGTGCCAGCAGTCGCGGGAGTACGTACGAGCAGTACTTC
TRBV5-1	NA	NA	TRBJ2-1	CASSPTRGTTGTSQFF	TGCGCCAGCAGCCCCACCAGGGGGACCACTGGGACTAGTCAGTTCTTC
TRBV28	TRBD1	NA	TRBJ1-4	CASRAGTGYEKLFF	TGTGCCAGCAGAGCCGGGACAGGGTATGAAAAACTGTTTTTT
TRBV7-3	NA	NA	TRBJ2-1	CASSLAGVSQYNEQFF	TGTGCCAGCAGCTTAGCAGGGGTAAGCCAGTACAATGAGCAGTTCTTC
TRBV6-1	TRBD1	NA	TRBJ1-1	CASSGPRDRVRVNTEAFF	TGTGCCAGCAGTGGCCCCAGGGACAGGGTAAGGGTGAACACTGAAGCTTTCTTT
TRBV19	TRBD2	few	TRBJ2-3	CASRRTSGKRERTDTQYF	TGTGCCAGTAGAAGGACTAGCGGGAAAAGGGAGAGGACAGATACGCAGTATTTT
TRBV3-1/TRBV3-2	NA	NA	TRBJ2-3	CASSQTTGRLSTDTQYF	TGTGCCAGCAGCCAAACTACGGGACGTCTTAGCACAGATACGCAGTATTTT
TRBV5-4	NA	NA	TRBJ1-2	CASSLGQPYGYTF	TGTGCCAGCAGCTTAGGACAGCCCTATGGCTACACCTTC
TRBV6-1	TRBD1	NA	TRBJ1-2	CASSDPGTDGYTF	TGTGCCAGCAGTGACCCCGGGACAGATGGCTACACCTTC
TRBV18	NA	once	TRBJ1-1	CASSLTLNTEAFF	TGTGCCAGCTCACTGACACTGAACACTGAAGCTTTCTTT
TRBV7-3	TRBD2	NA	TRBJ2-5	CASSLRGGSLETQYF	TGTGCCAGCAGCTTAAGGGGCGGGAGCCTGGAGACCCAGTACTTC
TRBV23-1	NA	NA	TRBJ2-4	CASSRTLRESKNIQYF	TGCGCCAGCAGCCGGACTCTTCGAGAGAGCAAAAACATTCAGTACTTC
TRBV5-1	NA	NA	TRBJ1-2	CASSSTNEGYTF	TGCGCCAGCAGCTCGACGAACGAGGGCTACACCTTC
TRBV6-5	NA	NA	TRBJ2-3	CASRAGVAADTQYF	TGTGCCAGCAGAGCAGGGGTTGCGGCAGATACGCAGTATTTT
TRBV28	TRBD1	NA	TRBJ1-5	CASSSWDRAFNQPQHF	TGTGCCAGCAGTTCCTGGGACAGGGCCTTCAATCAGCCCCAGCATTTT